The entry below describes one TCR beta chain. This entry comes from a study of monozygotic twins with inflammatory bowel disease. CDR3 length: 16 residues. Germline assignment: CDR1 SGHTA and CDR2 FQGNSA. TCRdb re-called the 5' RACE reads and gives one entry per CDR3 protein, without DNA. The table counts roughly 150,000 distinct CDR3 sequences; 2% to 3% lies in the top ten. The sequence was collected from a human donor with ulcerative colitis or Crohn's disease, or a healthy co-twin of an affected twin (not recorded which). The chain carries TRBV7-2 and TRBJ2-3; lacking DNA, the TRBD1 call made by TCRdb goes unchecked. Sequencing was performed on blood. CDR3 sequence reads: CANSLAPGRGGDTQYF.